A selection of T cell receptor beta chains follows, all from one sample in a study of T cells after yellow fever vaccination. TCRdb re-called the 5' RACE reads through MiXCR, storing one row per CDR3 protein. The table has hundreds of thousands of distinct CDR3 sequences, around an eighth seen once; the top ten hold about 14%. The sample consisted of PBMCs, taken on the day of the yellow fever booster vaccination. The receptors were gathered from a man aged 25-45 years who received the YFV17D yellow fever vaccine. CDR3s include the opening cysteine and the closing phenylalanine or tryptophan. The D gene is left open where the match is weak. A row's size may be missing; if present it is once, few, many or a size class.

J,V,size,D,CDR3,DNA
TRBJ2-5,TRBV6-1,few,.,CASSLVGGPSQETQYF,TGTGCCAGCAGCCTGGTGGGCGGACCGTCCCAAGAGACCCAGTACTTC
TRBJ2-1,TRBV4-3,few,TRBD2,CASSQASGSMDEQFF,TGCGCCAGCAGCCAAGCTAGCGGGAGTATGGATGAGCAGTTCTTC
TRBJ2-3,TRBV29-1,few,TRBD1,CSVGGARDRGGGDTQYF,TGCAGCGTTGGGGGGGCCCGGGACAGGGGTGGAGGAGATACGCAGTATTTT
TRBJ2-2,TRBV19,few,TRBD2,CASPPQREFGELFF,TGTGCCAGCCCTCCCCAGCGGGAGTTCGGGGAGCTGTTTTTT
TRBJ2-7,TRBV19,once,TRBD1,CVSSRDRNYEQYF,TGTGTCAGTAGTAGGGACAGGAATTACGAGCAGTACTTC
TRBJ2-1,TRBV18,.,TRBD2,CASSPHASGLYNEQFF,TGTGCCAGCTCACCACACGCTAGCGGGCTTTACAATGAGCAGTTCTTC
TRBJ2-5,TRBV5-5,few,TRBD2,CASSLGLAGALGRETQYF,TGTGCCAGCAGCTTGGGACTAGCGGGAGCGTTGGGGAGAGAGACCCAGTACTTC
TRBJ2-3,TRBV7-3,.,.,CASSFRGHSDTQYF,TGTGCCAGCAGCTTTCGGGGGCACTCAGATACGCAGTATTTT
TRBJ1-4,TRBV10-3,few,.,CAINRGSNEKLFF,TGTGCCATCAATAGGGGTTCTAATGAAAAACTGTTTTTT
TRBJ2-5,TRBV5-6,.,.,CASLGPGSETQYF,TGTGCCAGCCTGGGGCCGGGTTCGGAGACCCAGTACTTC
TRBJ2-1,TRBV12-3/TRBV12-4,.,TRBD2,CASSLGASGSSYNEQFF,TGTGCCAGCAGTTTAGGGGCTAGCGGGAGCTCCTACAATGAGCAGTTCTTC
TRBJ1-2,TRBV29-1,few,.,CSVLTAYGYTF,TGCAGCGTCCTGACAGCATATGGCTACACCTTC
TRBJ2-7,TRBV5-5,.,TRBD1,CASSFMGQASYEQYF,TGTGCCAGCAGCTTTATGGGACAGGCCTCCTACGAGCAGTACTTC
TRBJ2-2,TRBV4-3,few,.,CASSLIDRTTGELFF,TGCGCCAGCAGCCTCATCGACAGGACCACCGGGGAGCTGTTTTTT
TRBJ1-5,TRBV5-6,few,.,CASSLRWGNQPQHF,TGTGCCAGCAGCTTGAGGTGGGGGAATCAGCCCCAGCATTTT
TRBJ1-4,TRBV29-1,.,.,CSVGVAGTTNEKLFF,TGCAGCGTTGGAGTAGCGGGAACAACTAATGAAAAACTGTTTTTT
TRBJ2-2,TRBV25-1,few,.,CASSDTGATGELFF,TGTGCCAGCAGCGACACTGGGGCGACCGGGGAGCTGTTTTTT
TRBJ2-2,TRBV7-8,.,.,CASSLRSGPYTGELFF,TGTGCCAGCAGCTTAAGATCGGGGCCCTACACCGGGGAGCTGTTTTTT